The present T cell receptor (beta chain) was sequenced within a study of cytomegalovirus exposure and HLA in healthy donors. 60 Vbeta and 13 Jbeta primers were used in PCR. Produced via immunoSEQ multiplex PCR; TCRdb's table is partial and in-frame only. The top ten clones hold around 7.6% of a sample with about 71,000 clones, 65% to 70% of them seen once. CDR3 size: 16 residues. The germline CDR1 and CDR2 sequences are MNHEY and SMNVEV (reference sequence). Trimming cost V 6 bases and J 0 bases, with 15 bases left between them. Only a few counts were recorded for this clone. Sequencing input: PBMCs. This chain joins TRBV27 and TRBJ2-1; a possible D gene is TRBD2 (6 bases). This TCR came from a man between 35 and 55 years old in good health and CMV-seropositive. Written as DNA, the CDR3 is TGTGCCAGCAGCGTCAGCGGGCATAGCTCCTACAATGAGCAGTTCTTC. It translates to CASSVSGHSSYNEQFF.